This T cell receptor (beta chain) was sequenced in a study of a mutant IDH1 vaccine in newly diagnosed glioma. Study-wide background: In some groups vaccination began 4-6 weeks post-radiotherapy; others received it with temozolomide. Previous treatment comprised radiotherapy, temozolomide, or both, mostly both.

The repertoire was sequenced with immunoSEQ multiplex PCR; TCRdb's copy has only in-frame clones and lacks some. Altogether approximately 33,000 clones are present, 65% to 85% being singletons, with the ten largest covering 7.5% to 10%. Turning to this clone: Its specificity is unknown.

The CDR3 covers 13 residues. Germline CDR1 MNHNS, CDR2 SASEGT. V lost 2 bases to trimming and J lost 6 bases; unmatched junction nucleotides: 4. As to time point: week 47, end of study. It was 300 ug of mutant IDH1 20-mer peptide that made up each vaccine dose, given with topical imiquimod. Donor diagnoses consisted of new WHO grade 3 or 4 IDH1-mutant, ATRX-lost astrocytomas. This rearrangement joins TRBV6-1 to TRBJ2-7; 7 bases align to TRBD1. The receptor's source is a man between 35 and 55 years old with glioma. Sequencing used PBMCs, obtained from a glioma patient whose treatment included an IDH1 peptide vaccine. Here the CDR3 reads CASSEWAGGEQYF. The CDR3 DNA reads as TGTGCCAGCAGTGAATGGGCAGGGGGCGAGCAGTACTTC.